The 16 T cell receptor beta chains presented below share a single source sample, sequenced in a study of shared clonotypes between healthy human individuals. The data were produced by immunoSEQ multiplex PCR, yet TCRdb's version contains in-frame clones alone and is incomplete. This sample has 2 million to 3 million clones; roughly 92% occur once, and the top ten carry roughly 0.13%. The sample consisted of naive CD4+ T cells sorted from blood. Described subset: CD45RA+ positively selected. The receptors were gathered from a man younger than 35 in good health.

The chain employs TRBV9 and TRBJ2-7, with 12 positions matching TRBD2. Per the germline V gene, CDR1 is SGDLS and CDR2 is YYNGEE. The CDR3 consists of 15 residues. The V and J ends lost 4 bases and 4 bases, in that order; junction bases with no gene match: 6. This chain's CDR3 is CASSIGLAGPYEQYF. The CDR3 DNA sequence: TGTGCCAGCAGCATCGGACTAGCGGGGCCGTACGAGCAGTACTTC.

V usage is TRBV5-4 and J usage is TRBJ1-3; 7 positions agree with TRBD1. Germline CDR1 is SGHNT and CDR2 is YYREEE (reference sequence). The CDR3 length is 14 residues. With V trimmed by 9 bases and J by 0 bases, 6 bases remained unmatched. The CDR3 DNA follows: TGTGCCACCCAGGGACAGAGCTCTGGAAACACCATATATTTT. This translates into CATQGQSSGNTIYF.

On this clone itself: Distinct nucleotide sequences in the sample also encode this CDR3. The rearrangement joins TRBV7-2 to TRBJ2-1, with 11 bases fitting TRBD2. The CDR3 extends over 15 amino acids. Trimming at V came to 5 bases and at J to 6 bases, leaving 6 bases not matched to a gene. Germline-derived CDR1 and CDR2 are SGHTA and FQGNSA. The CDR3 reads CASSPGTSGVNEQFF. CDR3 coding DNA: TGTGCCAGCAGCCCAGGGACTAGCGGAGTCAATGAGCAGTTCTTC.

The chain carries TRBV13 and TRBJ1-2, with D possibly matching TRBD1 (5 bases). Trimming pared 5 bases from V and 4 bases from J, leaving 17 bases between. Germline loops: CDR1 PRHDT, CDR2 FYEKMQ (reference sequence). This CDR3 is built from 15 residues. In nucleotides, the CDR3 is TGTGCCAGCAGCGGGGCCAGCCGGGCTGTCTATGGCTACACCTTC. It specifies CASSGASRAVYGYTF.

This chain links TRBV5-1 with TRBJ2-2, with 9 bases lining up with TRBD1. With V trimmed by 3 bases and J by 4 bases, 7 bases remained unmatched. The CDR3 sequence is 16 residues long. CDR1 is SGHRS and CDR2 is YFSETQ in the germline V gene. Here the CDR3 DNA reads TGCGCCAGCAGCTCAACCGGGACAGGGACCACCGGGGAGCTGTTTTTT. Amino acid sequence: CASSSTGTGTTGELFF. The full variable domain, rest sourced from reference TRBV5-1 and TRBJ2-2, is KAGVTQTPRYLIKTRGQQVTLSCSPISGHRSVSWYQQTPGQGLQFLFEYFSETQRNKGNFPGRFSGRQFSNSRSEMNVSTLELGDSALYLCASSSTGTGTTGELFFGEGSRLTVL.

The V call is TRBV11-2, the J call TRBJ2-7, with D tentatively TRBD1 or TRBD2 (5 bases each). Trimming removed 5 bases at V and 3 bases at J, with 14 bases between. CDR3 size: 14 residues. In germline, CDR1 is SGHAT, CDR2 FQNNGV. This chain's CDR3 is CASSVGGGFYEQYF. CDR3 DNA: TGTGCCAGCAGCGTAGGTGGGGGATTCTACGAGCAGTACTTC.

The DNA of the CDR3 is TGTGCCAGCAGCCTACGAGTTGACGTAGATACGCAGTATTTT. Translated, it gives CASSLRVDVDTQYF. This rearrangement joins TRBV14 to TRBJ2-3; D not certain. Trimming took off 4 bases at V and 5 bases at J, with 13 bases between the two ends. Germline V gene data show CDR1 as SGHDN and CDR2 as FVKESK. The CDR3 extends over 14 amino acids.

V gene TRBV11-2 combines with J gene TRBJ1-1, with D maybe TRBD1 (6 bases). Per germline, CDR1 SGHAT and CDR2 FQNNGV. The V end lost 4 bases, the J end lost 1 base, and 13 bases lay between the germline ends. The CDR3 has 15 amino acids. The CDR3 region is CASSSHGQWNTEAFF. DNA of the CDR3: TGTGCCAGCAGCTCTCATGGACAGTGGAACACTGAAGCTTTCTTT. The full variable domain, rest sourced from reference TRBV11-2 and TRBJ1-1, is EAGVAQSPRYKIIEKRQSVAFWCNPISGHATLYWYQQILGQGPKLLIQFQNNGVVDDSQLPKDRFSAERLKGVDSTLKIQPAKLEDSAVYLCASSSHGQWNTEAFFGQGTRLTVV.

The rearrangement joins TRBV7-3 to TRBJ2-3; no firm D call. CDR1 SGHTA and CDR2 FQGTGA come from the germline V gene. V was pared by 6 bases and J by 2 bases, with 9 bases between. CDR3 length: 13 amino acids. The CDR3 loop reads CASSTTYTDTQYF. In DNA form, the CDR3 reads TGTGCCAGCAGTACCACGTACACAGATACGCAGTATTTT.

In DNA, the CDR3 is TGCGCCAGCAGCTATCTGGGATCCTACGAGCAGTACTTC. Translation gives CASSYLGSYEQYF. This chain uses TRBV5-1 with TRBJ2-7; D is uncertain. Between the trimmed V and J ends, which lost 3 bases and 1 base, there was a span of 8 bases. The CDR3 has 13 residues. The germline V gene encodes CDR1 SGHRS and CDR2 YFSETQ. Supplemented by reference TRBV5-1 and TRBJ2-7, the full variable domain reads KAGVTQTPRYLIKTRGQQVTLSCSPISGHRSVSWYQQTPGQGLQFLFEYFSETQRNKGNFPGRFSGRQFSNSRSEMNVSTLELGDSALYLCASSYLGSYEQYFGPGTRLTVT.

The rearrangement joins TRBV7-2 to TRBJ2-1, with D perhaps given as TRBD1 or TRBD2 (5 bases each). From germline, CDR1 is SGHTA and CDR2 FQGNSA. Trimming took 6 bases from V and 7 from J, leaving 16 bases between them. The CDR3 loop spans 14 amino acids. CDR3 residues: CASSFRGRQNEQFF. CDR3 bases: TGTGCCAGCAGTTTTAGGGGACGACAGAATGAGCAGTTCTTC. Supplemented by reference TRBV7-2 and TRBJ2-1, the full variable domain reads GAGVSQSPSNKVTEKGKDVELRCDPISGHTALYWYRQSLGQGLEFLIYFQGNSAPDKSGLPSDRFSAERTGGSVSTLTIQRTQQEDSAVYLCASSFRGRQNEQFFGPGTRLTVL.

V is TRBV14 and J is TRBJ1-2; D may be TRBD1 (5 bases). CDR3 length: 14 residues. The ends were cut back, 5 bases at V and 10 bases at J, with 20 bases in the middle. Germline CDR1 SGHDN, CDR2 FVKESK. The CDR3: CASSGSRAATPYTF. DNA of the CDR3: TGTGCCAGCAGCGGGTCCAGGGCTGCGACTCCCTACACCTTC.

The chain links TRBV6-1 to TRBJ2-7, with D unresolved. The V end lost 8 bases, the J end lost 7 bases, and 18 bases lay between the germline ends. The CDR3 consists of 13 residues. The germline gives CDR1 MNHNS, CDR2 SASEGT. CDR3 coding DNA: TGTGCCAGCGCCCCCAACGGGTTCCGGGAGCAGTACTTC. Translation gives CASAPNGFREQYF.

This chain connects TRBV7-2 to TRBJ2-7; 7 positions agree with TRBD1. Per the germline V gene, CDR1 is SGHTA and CDR2 is FQGNSA. This CDR3 contains 14 residues. V lost 4 bases, J lost 2 bases, and 5 bases stayed unmatched. The CDR3: CASSYPGQTYEQYF. In DNA form, the CDR3 reads TGTGCCAGCAGCTACCCGGGACAGACCTACGAGCAGTACTTC.

The CDR3 sequence: CASSQEMGSRERETQYF. The CDR3 DNA reads as TGCGCCAGCAGCCAAGAAATGGGGTCGAGGGAAAGGGAGACCCAGTACTTC. This chain uses TRBV4-1 with TRBJ2-5, with a weak D call TRBD2 (5 bases). This CDR3 is built from 17 residues. V lost 0 bases, J lost 5 bases, and 19 bases lay in between. Germline loops: CDR1 MGHRA, CDR2 YSYEKL.

This clone appeared a single time. V and J are TRBV27 and TRBJ1-2; 7 bases align to TRBD1. Unmatched junction bases numbered 7, after V lost 4 bases and J lost 5 bases. The CDR3 has 14 amino acids. Germline CDR1 MNHEY, CDR2 SMNVEV (reference sequence). The CDR3 DNA sequence: TGTGCCAGCAGTTCGGCCGGCAGGGGGTATGGCTACACCTTC. Its protein product is CASSSAGRGYGYTF.